Below, 28 T cell receptor beta chains from the same sample are listed, as sequenced in a study of T-cell reconstitution after alpha-beta-depleted transplantation in children. Unique molecular identifiers were incorporated into the prepared TCRbeta library. MiXCR, run by TCRdb on the PCR reads, gives a single entry per CDR3 protein. The sample yields hundreds of thousands of distinct CDR3 sequences, 15% to 20% seen once. Source: PBMCs from the stem cell graft donor, taken from the stem cell graft. All receptors come from a human donor who donated a stem cell graft to a child with acute myeloid leukemia.

There are many counts of this clonotype. This chain links TRBV20-1 with TRBJ2-1, with 9 bases matching TRBD2. This CDR3 comprises 16 residues. With 1 base clipped from V and 9 bases from J, the junction kept 13 bases outside the gene matches. Looked up from germline, CDR1 is DFQATT and CDR2 is SNEGSKA (reference sequence). The CDR3, as DNA: TGCAGTGCTAGAGGCCTAGGGCGGGGGGGCCCCTCTGAGCAGTTCTTC. Its protein is CSARGLGRGGPSEQFF.

This clonotype was seen many times. The rearrangement joins TRBV7-2 to TRBJ1-2; no definite D call. The V gene's germline CDR1 is SGHTA and CDR2 FQGNSA. V lost 3 bases and J 5 bases, leaving 16 bases between the germline ends. There are 15 residues in the CDR3. This CDR3 reads CASSFSVGLGYGYTF. CDR3 sequence (DNA): TGTGCCAGCAGCTTCTCGGTGGGCCTTGGGTATGGCTACACCTTC.

This clonotype was seen a few times. The chain employs TRBV5-6 and TRBJ2-5; D may be TRBD1 (5 bases). CDR3 size: 14 residues. V dropped 3 bases and J dropped 1 base, with 10 bases sitting between them. The germline gives CDR1 SGHDT, CDR2 YYEEEE. This CDR3 is CASSYKGSQETQYF. The CDR3 DNA reads as TGTGCCAGCAGCTACAAGGGGTCCCAAGAGACCCAGTACTTC.

This clonotype was observed many times. The chain carries TRBV29-1 and TRBJ2-3; 8 bases are a match to TRBD2. Germline-derived CDR1 and CDR2 are SQVTM and ANQGSEA. V shed 3 bases, J shed 2 bases, and the junction held 4 bases outside the gene matches. CDR3 size: 14 residues. The CDR3 is CSVEAGGLTDTQYF. For the CDR3, the DNA is TGCAGCGTTGAGGCGGGGGGTCTCACAGATACGCAGTATTTT.

This clonotype occurred many times. The V call is TRBV20-1, the J call TRBJ1-5; D ambiguous. CDR3 size: 15 residues. Trimming cost V 3 bases and J 0 bases, with 12 bases left between them. Germline V gene sequence: CDR1 DFQATT, CDR2 SNEGSKA (reference sequence). CDR3 nucleotides: TGCAGTGCTAGTCCGGCGCCCTATAGCAATCAGCCCCAGCATTTT. This encodes CSASPAPYSNQPQHF.

This clonotype was detected many times. The rearrangement joins TRBV5-1 to TRBJ1-1; D not certain. CDR3 length: 14 amino acids. V lost 0 bases and J 1 base, leaving 7 bases between the germline ends. Germline CDR1 is SGHRS and CDR2 is YFSETQ. The CDR3 reads CASSLAGWNTEAFF. In DNA, the CDR3 is TGCGCCAGCAGCTTGGCTGGGTGGAACACTGAAGCTTTCTTT. The full variable domain, with the rest looked up from reference TRBV5-1 and TRBJ1-1, is KAGVTQTPRYLIKTRGQQVTLSCSPISGHRSVSWYQQTPGQGLQFLFEYFSETQRNKGNFPGRFSGRQFSNSRSEMNVSTLELGDSALYLCASSLAGWNTEAFFGQGTRLTVV.

The genes are TRBV7-9 and TRBJ1-5; D unresolved. Trimming pared 2 bases from V and 10 bases from J, leaving 9 bases between. This CDR3 has 12 amino acids. Germline V gives CDR1 SEHNR, CDR2 FQNEAQ (reference sequence). For the CDR3, the DNA is TGTGCCAGCAGCTTATCAATCAGCCCCCAGCATTTT. Translating gives CASSLSISPQHF.

This clonotype occurred many times. CDR3 DNA: TGTGCCAGCAGTCTGACTCCCCCTTCCTACAATGAGCAGTTCTTC. It is translated as CASSLTPPSYNEQFF. The chain employs TRBV5-6 and TRBJ2-1; no firm D call. Trimming pared 5 bases from V and 1 base from J, leaving 13 bases between. CDR1 SGHDT and CDR2 YYEEEE come from the germline V gene. The CDR3 has 15 residues.

The chain has TRBV7-2 and TRBJ2-7; a weak D match, TRBD1 (5 bases). The CDR3 covers 14 residues. V was pared by 2 bases and J by 2 bases, with 10 bases between. Germline V gene sequence: CDR1 SGHTA, CDR2 FQGNSA. The chain's CDR3 is CASSLTRATYEQYF. The DNA of the CDR3 is TGTGCCAGCAGCTTAACCAGGGCTACCTACGAGCAGTACTTC.

This clonotype was seen a few times. The chain carries TRBV4-3 and TRBJ2-7; D possibly corresponds to TRBD1 (7 bases). Germline-derived CDR1 and CDR2 are LGHNA and YSLEER. V was clipped by 0 bases and J by 3 bases, with 12 bases between them. The CDR3 has 15 amino acids. The chain's CDR3 is CASSQDQGGGYEQYF. In DNA form, the CDR3 reads TGCGCCAGCAGCCAAGATCAGGGGGGTGGCTACGAGCAGTACTTC.

The J gene is TRBJ2-7, the V gene TRBV6-2 or TRBV6-3, with 7 bases lining up with TRBD1. Germline trimming cut 6 bases from V and 3 bases from J; bases unmatched to any gene: 11. This CDR3 has 15 residues. The germline CDR1 and CDR2 sequences are MNHEY and SVGEGT. As DNA, the CDR3 is TGTGCCAGCAGCCACCCCCCGGGACAGATCTACGAGCAGTACTTC. Translated, it gives CASSHPPGQIYEQYF.

CDR3 in amino acids: CSATKTGAGAKNIQYF. The CDR3 DNA is TGCAGTGCTACCAAGACAGGGGCCGGAGCCAAAAACATTCAGTACTTC. The chain combines TRBV20-1 with TRBJ2-4; TRBD1 aligns across 8 bases. Germline V gene lookup returns CDR1 DFQATT and CDR2 SNEGSKA (reference sequence). The V and J ends lost 4 bases and 0 bases, in that order; junction bases with no gene match: 8. The CDR3 has 16 residues.

This clonotype was detected only a few times. The J gene is TRBJ2-1, the V gene TRBV15; no clear D gene. The CDR3 has 13 residues. Germline CDR1 LNHNV, CDR2 YYDKDF (reference sequence). V was clipped by 2 bases and J by 2 bases, with 4 bases between them. CDR3 nucleotides: TGTGCCACCAGCAGACTGACCTACAATGAGCAGTTCTTC. As protein: CATSRLTYNEQFF.

Many counts were recorded for this clonotype. This chain links TRBV20-1 with TRBJ1-6, with 7 positions matching TRBD1. The ends lost 7 bases at V and 3 bases at J; junction bases unmatched: 15. The CDR3 length is 17 residues. Germline CDR1 and CDR2: DFQATT and SNEGSKA (reference sequence). CDR3 region: CSGAGADRVGYNSPLHF. DNA of the CDR3: TGCAGTGGGGCGGGGGCCGACAGGGTCGGCTATAATTCACCCCTCCACTTT.

This chain uses TRBV7-3 with TRBJ2-6; D possibly matches TRBD1 or TRBD2 (6 bases each). Trimming removed 1 base at V and 4 bases at J, with 11 bases between. There are 16 residues in the CDR3. CDR1 and CDR2 from the germline V gene are SGHTA and FQGTGA. The CDR3 loop is CASSLRGGPGANVLTF. CDR3 DNA sequence: TGTGCCAGCAGCTTAAGAGGGGGGCCGGGGGCCAACGTCCTGACTTTC.

To note about this clonotype: Being one base from a much bigger clone, this may be a read error. V is TRBV5-1 and J is TRBJ2-3; no clear D. Germline CDR1 is SGHRS and CDR2 is YFSETQ. The CDR3 extends over 15 amino acids. The ends were cut back, 0 bases at V and 0 bases at J, with 8 bases in the middle. The CDR3 here is CASSLDTGSTDTQYF. DNA for the CDR3: TGCGCCAGCAGCTTGGATACCGGGAGCACAGATACGCAGTATTTT.

Ten or more counts support this clonotype. The V gene is TRBV29-1, the J gene TRBJ2-7, with D tentatively TRBD2 (6 bases). The CDR3 is 19 amino acids. V was trimmed by 0 bases and J by 2 bases, leaving 26 bases between them. Looked up from germline, CDR1 is SQVTM and CDR2 is ANQGSEA. Here the CDR3 DNA reads TGCAGCGTTGAAGACGAACCCATCCATTGGAGTGGAGGGACCTACGAGCAGTACTTC. It yields the protein CSVEDEPIHWSGGTYEQYF.

This clonotype has just a few counts. This chain joins TRBV29-1 and TRBJ2-1, with D hard to call. This CDR3 contains 14 residues. CDR1 is SQVTM, CDR2 ANQGSEA, per germline. V shed 3 bases and J shed 7 bases, with 16 bases lying between them. The DNA for the CDR3 is TGCAGCGTTGATTTTGGGTCGCCTAGGAATGAGCAGTTCTTC. It encodes CSVDFGSPRNEQFF.

CDR3 bases: TGTGCCAGCAGTCCCGGGACAGGGGGCCTGGCAGCTTTCTTT. Residues: CASSPGTGGLAAFF. This sequence joins TRBV12-3 or TRBV12-4 and TRBJ1-1; TRBD1 agrees at 12 bases. The CDR3 sequence is 14 residues long. J gave up 10 bases and V 5 bases, and 8 bases lay outside the gene matches.

The CDR3 sequence is CATSSGRKDTQYF. In DNA, the CDR3 is TGTGCCACCAGCAGCGGGAGGAAGGATACGCAGTATTTT. This chain connects TRBV15 to TRBJ2-3; TRBD2 matches at 7 bases. V was pared by 3 bases and J by 6 bases, with 3 bases of the junction left unmatched. CDR3 length: 13 residues. Germline loops: CDR1 LNHNV, CDR2 YYDKDF (reference sequence). The full variable domain, completed using reference TRBV15 and TRBJ2-3, is DAMVIQNPRYQVTQFGKPVTLSCSQTLNHNVMYWYQQKSSQAPKLLFHYYDKDFNNEADTPDNFQSRRPNTSFCFLDIRSPGLGDTAMYLCATSSGRKDTQYFGPGTRLTVL.

This clonotype was detected ten times or more. This chain connects TRBV9 to TRBJ2-1; D remains unclear. Germline CDR1 is SGDLS and CDR2 is YYNGEE. The CDR3 has 15 residues. The V and J ends lost 0 bases and 5 bases respectively, with 12 bases between them. CDR3 loop: CASSVDLYSDNEQFF. Written as DNA, the CDR3 is TGTGCCAGCAGCGTAGACTTGTATAGTGACAATGAGCAGTTCTTC.

This clonotype showed up many times. In DNA, the CDR3 is TGCAGTGCCGGAAAAAGGGCGGATCAGCCCCAGCATTTT. Its translation: CSAGKRADQPQHF. The chain couples TRBV20-1 to TRBJ1-5; D is unresolved. Looked up from germline, CDR1 is DFQATT and CDR2 is SNEGSKA (reference sequence). The V gene lost 6 bases and the J gene lost 5 bases, with 14 bases spanning the gap. The CDR3 loop spans 13 amino acids.

This clonotype came up many times. The J gene is TRBJ2-5, the V gene TRBV20-1; D is possibly TRBD2 (6 bases). V was cut by 6 bases and J by 1 base, with 12 bases left in between. Germline V gives CDR1 DFQATT, CDR2 SNEGSKA (reference sequence). The CDR3 is made up of 13 amino acids. The CDR3 reads CSARGLAQETQYF. As DNA, the CDR3 is TGCAGTGCCCGGGGACTTGCCCAAGAGACCCAGTACTTC.

This clonotype was seen only once. A much larger clone differs by one base, so this may be a read error. The chain carries TRBV29-1 and TRBJ1-1; 7 bases align to TRBD1. In germline, CDR1 is SQVTM, CDR2 ANQGSEA. The CDR3 covers 15 residues. The CDR3 loop is CSVRGQGTPNTKAFF. In DNA form, the CDR3 reads TGCAGCGTTAGGGGGCAGGGGACTCCAAACACTAAAGCTTTCTTT.

This clonotype was observed at least ten times. This chain uses TRBV12-3 or TRBV12-4 with TRBJ1-1; D is perhaps TRBD1 (6 bases). The CDR3 consists of 15 residues. V was shortened by 4 bases and J by 1 base, with 13 bases between the two germline ends. The CDR3 DNA follows: TGTGCCAGCAGTTCCAAACAGGGTCAGAACACTGAAGCTTTCTTT. It encodes CASSSKQGQNTEAFF.

This clonotype was detected many times. V usage is TRBV20-1 and J usage is TRBJ2-5; D is unresolved. From germline, CDR1 is DFQATT and CDR2 SNEGSKA (reference sequence). This CDR3 has 11 residues. V dropped 0 bases and J dropped 3 bases, with 2 bases sitting between them. Here the CDR3 reads CSARDKETQYF. CDR3 nucleotides: TGCAGTGCTAGAGATAAAGAGACCCAGTACTTC.

This clonotype was observed at least ten times. The chain couples TRBV20-1 to TRBJ2-3; D not resolved. Looked up from germline, CDR1 is DFQATT and CDR2 is SNEGSKA (reference sequence). This CDR3 spans 14 amino acids. The V and J ends lost 5 bases and 3 bases respectively, with 15 bases between them. The CDR3 reads CSAPPVTFTDTQYF. For the CDR3, the DNA is TGCAGTGCTCCTCCGGTAACCTTTACAGATACGCAGTATTTT.

This clonotype showed up many times. This rearrangement joins TRBV29-1 to TRBJ2-3, with 9 bases aligning to TRBD1. The CDR3 is made up of 17 amino acids. Trimming took 1 base from V and 2 from J; bases not matched to a gene: 10. The germline V gene encodes CDR1 SQVTM and CDR2 ANQGSEA. CDR3 coding DNA: TGCAGCGTTGAAGTTCAAGTGACAGGGGGTTTCACAGATACGCAGTATTTT. Amino acids: CSVEVQVTGGFTDTQYF.